These 29 T cell receptor beta chains came from one sample sequenced in a study of blood T cell repertoires in COVID-19. Data came from immunoSEQ multiplex PCR; TCRdb stores just in-frame clones and leaves some out. Found here are some 230,000 clones, about 88% of them singletons; the top ten hold about 9.4%. Sequences were obtained from peripheral blood. The receptors were sampled from a woman aged 45-59 years with COVID-19, enrolled during active disease.

In its sample, this clone was seen once. This chain joins TRBV7-7 and TRBJ1-6; the match to TRBD1 covers 7 bases. This CDR3 is 15 amino acids long. Germline V gives CDR1 SSHAT, CDR2 FNYEAQ (reference sequence). The V and J ends lost 1 base and 6 bases, in that order; junction bases with no gene match: 3. CDR3 in DNA: TGTGCCAGCAGCTTAGAAGGGGGCCTTAATTCACCCCTCCACTTT. Its protein product is CASSLEGGLNSPLHF.

The rearrangement joins TRBV19 to TRBJ2-1, with D unresolved. CDR3 size: 13 residues. Trimming shortened V by 5 bases and J by 3 bases, and 8 bases separated the two germline ends. Germline V gene data show CDR1 as LNHDA and CDR2 as SQIVND (reference sequence). The CDR3 DNA follows: TGTGCCAGTAGTCTCGGCGGCTACAATGAGCAGTTCTTC. It translates to CASSLGGYNEQFF.

V usage is TRBV19 and J usage is TRBJ1-2, with TRBD1 matching over 9 bases. The V segment lost 6 bases and the J segment 3 bases; nucleotides outside the gene matches: 11. CDR3 length equals 16 residues. Germline V lookup: CDR1 LNHDA, CDR2 SQIVND (reference sequence). The CDR3 loop reads CASRGTGSTLYYGYTF. The DNA of the CDR3 is TGTGCCAGTAGAGGGACAGGGAGCACGCTCTACTATGGCTACACCTTC.

The CDR3 nucleotides read TGTGCCAGCAGCTTGGGTGGAGCCAGCTACTATGGCTACACCTTC. Translated: CASSLGGASYYGYTF. V and J are TRBV13 and TRBJ1-2; D uncertain. Germline V lookup: CDR1 PRHDT, CDR2 FYEKMQ (reference sequence). This CDR3 has 15 residues. Trimming took 3 bases from V and 3 from J, leaving 14 bases between them.

This clone was seen a few times. The chain links TRBV27 to TRBJ1-6; a possible D gene is TRBD1 (5 bases). The CDR3 has 14 residues. Germline V gives CDR1 MNHEY, CDR2 SMNVEV (reference sequence). V was cut by 2 bases and J by 9 bases, with 11 bases left in between. The CDR3 sequence: CASSLGGSSSPLHF. CDR3 DNA: TGTGCCAGCAGTTTAGGGGGGTCAAGTTCACCCCTCCACTTT.

The genes are TRBV19 and TRBJ2-7, with 7 bases aligning to TRBD2. The J segment lost 1 base and the V segment lost 6 bases, leaving 9 bases of the junction unmatched. Per the germline V gene, CDR1 is LNHDA and CDR2 is SQIVND (reference sequence). This CDR3 contains 15 residues. CDR3 protein: CASRLGTGGSYEQYF. The CDR3 DNA sequence: TGTGCCAGTAGGTTGGGGACGGGAGGATCCTACGAGCAGTACTTC. The complete variable domain, with remaining parts taken from reference TRBV19 and TRBJ2-7, reads DGGITQSPKYLFRKEGQNVTLSCEQNLNHDAMYWYRQDPGQGLRLIYYSQIVNDFQKGDIAEGYSVSREKKESFPLTVTSAQKNPTAFYLCASRLGTGGSYEQYFGPGTRLTVT.

In its sample, this clone was seen a few times. This sequence joins TRBV2 and TRBJ1-2, with 9 bases identical to TRBD1. V shed 5 bases and J 6 bases; nucleotides not matched to a gene: 13. The CDR3 runs 16 residues. Germline-derived CDR1 and CDR2 are SNHLY and FYNNEI. This CDR3 is CASSPAGTGWYDGYTF. The CDR3 bases are TGTGCCAGCAGTCCAGCCGGGACAGGGTGGTATGATGGCTACACCTTC.

The chain links TRBV11-1 to TRBJ2-7; weak D call: TRBD1 (6 bases). Trimming removed 5 bases at V and 2 bases at J, with 16 bases between. The length of the CDR3 is 15 residues. Germline assignment: CDR1 SGHAT and CDR2 FQDESV (reference sequence). The CDR3 region is CASSVSVGHPYEQYF. Here the CDR3 DNA reads TGTGCCAGCAGCGTTAGCGTGGGACACCCCTACGAGCAGTACTTC.

The chain joins TRBV4-2 to TRBJ2-6; 8 bases line up with TRBD1. Germline assignment: CDR1 LGHNA and CDR2 YNFKEQ. The CDR3 has 22 residues. The J segment lost 9 bases and the V segment lost 4 bases, leaving 29 bases of the junction unmatched. CDR3 coding DNA: TGTGCCAGCAGCCCTTCGGAAGGACAGGGTATGTCTTGGTCTTCTGGGTTCAACGTCCTGACTTTC. Protein sequence: CASSPSEGQGMSWSSGFNVLTF.

The V and J genes are TRBV14 and TRBJ2-3; no reliable D call. V was trimmed by 5 bases and J by 2 bases, leaving 17 bases between them. This CDR3 contains 16 residues. Germline CDR1 is SGHDN and CDR2 is FVKESK. This CDR3 is CASSWLAGGSTDTQYF. The CDR3 DNA sequence: TGTGCCAGCAGCTGGCTGGCTGGCGGATCCACAGATACGCAGTATTTT. Variable domain in full (rest from reference TRBV14 and TRBJ2-3): EAGVTQFPSHSVIEKGQTVTLRCDPISGHDNLYWYRRVMGKEIKFLLHFVKESKQDESGMPNNRFLAERTGGTYSTLKVQPAELEDSGVYFCASSWLAGGSTDTQYFGPGTRLTVL.

The chain carries TRBV27 and TRBJ1-2; 8 positions match TRBD1. The CDR3 length is 15 residues. Germline V CDR1 and CDR2: MNHEY, SMNVEV (reference sequence). Losses at the gene ends were 2 bases for V and 4 bases for J; bases not matched to a gene: 6. For the CDR3, the DNA is TGTGCCAGCAGTTTAGGGGCAGGGGGCTTCTATGGCTACACCTTC. Encoded protein: CASSLGAGGFYGYTF.

The chain couples TRBV19 to TRBJ1-4; D gene uncertain. The V and J ends lost 7 bases and 7 bases respectively, with 7 bases between them. The CDR3 contains 11 residues. Looked up from germline, CDR1 is LNHDA and CDR2 is SQIVND (reference sequence). CDR3 loop: CASTIGEKLFF. CDR3 DNA: TGTGCCAGTACCATCGGTGAAAAACTGTTTTTT.

This clone was detected only a few times. Written as DNA, the CDR3 is TGTGCCAGCAGTTTGAAGCCCGCGGGTGAAGCTTTCTTT. Its protein is CASSLKPAGEAFF. The J gene is TRBJ1-1, the V gene TRBV12-3 or TRBV12-4; no definite D call. The CDR3 has 13 residues. Trimming cost V 3 bases and J 7 bases, with 12 bases left between them.

The sample holds one count of this clone. The V and J genes are TRBV6-6 and TRBJ1-1, with 12 bases aligning to TRBD1. Germline CDR1 MNHNY, CDR2 SVGAGI (reference sequence). Unmatched junction bases numbered 9, after V lost 4 bases and J lost 6 bases. The CDR3 runs to 16 residues. CDR3 sequence (DNA): TGTGCCAGCAGTTTCCCGGGACAGGGGGCGAATTCTGAAGCTTTCTTT. This sequence encodes CASSFPGQGANSEAFF.

The chain employs TRBV5-1 and TRBJ1-1, with no clear D. Trimming pared 6 bases from V and 5 bases from J, leaving 17 bases between. Germline V gene data show CDR1 as SGHRS and CDR2 as YFSETQ. CDR3 size: 14 residues. The CDR3 DNA reads TGCGCCAGCACCGCTGAGGCCCGGAGTACTGAAGCTTTCTTT. Its protein is CASTAEARSTEAFF.

This clone was seen more than once but under ten times. This CDR3 reads CASSQDAGGSGNTIYF. CDR3 DNA: TGTGCCAGCAGCCAAGATGCCGGGGGCTCTGGAAACACCATATATTTT. V is TRBV3-1 (or the pseudogene TRBV3-2) and J is TRBJ1-3, with D maybe TRBD1 (5 bases). Trimming left V 0 bases short and J 0 bases short, with 9 bases between. Germline-derived CDR1 and CDR2 are LGHDT and YNNKEL (reference sequence). The CDR3 runs 16 residues.

This clone was counted a single time. The CDR3 sequence is CASSIWGGTGNYGYTF. For the CDR3, the DNA is TGTGCCAGCAGTATCTGGGGGGGGACTGGCAACTATGGCTACACCTTC. The genes are TRBV2 and TRBJ1-2, with TRBD1 as a possible D gene (5 bases). Trimming removed 5 bases at V and 2 bases at J, with 18 bases between. Germline V gene sequence: CDR1 SNHLY, CDR2 FYNNEI. This CDR3 comprises 16 residues. Combining the CDR3 with reference TRBV2 and TRBJ1-2 gives the whole variable domain EPEVTQTPSHQVTQMGQEVILRCVPISNHLYFYWYRQILGQKVEFLVSFYNNEISEKSEIFDDQFSVERPDGSNFTLKIRSTKLEDSAMYFCASSIWGGTGNYGYTFGSGTRLTVV.

The rearrangement uses TRBV19 and TRBJ2-1, with 8 bases matching TRBD1. Germline lookup yields CDR1 LNHDA and CDR2 SQIVND (reference sequence). This CDR3 comprises 14 residues. With V trimmed by 6 bases and J by 6 bases, 7 bases remained unmatched. CDR3 bases: TGTGCCAGTAGCACAGGGGGTCCTGGCAATGAGCAGTTCTTC. This codes for CASSTGGPGNEQFF.

V usage is TRBV29-1 and J usage is TRBJ1-4; no firm D call. V lost 3 bases and J lost 8, with 4 bases in between. CDR3 length equals 10 residues. The germline gives CDR1 SQVTM, CDR2 ANQGSEA. In nucleotides, the CDR3 is TGCAGCGTTGAGGAGGAAAAACTGTTTTTT. Translated, it gives CSVEEEKLFF. Variable domain in full (rest from reference TRBV29-1 and TRBJ1-4): SAVISQKPSRDICQRGTSLTIQCQVDSQVTMMFWYRQQPGQSLTLIATANQGSEATYESGFVIDKFPISRPNLTFSTLTVSNMSPEDSSIYLCSVEEEKLFFGSGTQLSVL.

Only one count was recorded for this clone. The chain links TRBV3-1 (or the pseudogene TRBV3-2) to TRBJ2-1; no clear D gene. The V end lost 1 base, the J end lost 6 bases, and 7 bases lay between the germline ends. CDR1 and CDR2 from the germline V gene are LGHDT and YNNKEL (reference sequence). The CDR3 has 13 amino acids. Written as DNA, the CDR3 is TGTGCCAGCAGCCAAGTCGCGCGCAATGAGCAGTTCTTC. It specifies CASSQVARNEQFF.

The chain couples TRBV19 to TRBJ1-6; 9 nucleotides align to TRBD1. Germline-derived CDR1 and CDR2 are LNHDA and SQIVND (reference sequence). The CDR3 spans 14 residues. Trimming took 7 bases from V and 6 from J; bases not matched to a gene: 4. CDR3 region: CASTPGQGNSPLHF. The CDR3 DNA follows: TGTGCCAGTACTCCGGGACAGGGTAATTCACCCCTCCACTTT.

The chain has TRBV10-3 and TRBJ1-2; D not certain. In germline, CDR1 is ENHRY, CDR2 SYGVKD. The CDR3 length is 13 residues. Trimming pared 5 bases from V and 4 bases from J, leaving 11 bases between. CDR3 nucleotide sequence: TGTGCCATCAGTCTGAGGTCCAGCTATGGCTACACCTTC. It encodes CAISLRSSYGYTF.

This clone has just one count. Here the CDR3 DNA reads TGTGCCACCAAGCTCTGGGTCGGGACAGGTACCTCTGGGGCCAACGTCCTGACTTTC. It translates to CATKLWVGTGTSGANVLTF. The chain recombines TRBV24-1 with TRBJ2-6; 8 positions match TRBD1. Losses at the gene ends were 8 bases for V and 0 bases for J; bases not matched to a gene: 14. The length of the CDR3 is 19 residues. Looked up from germline, CDR1 is KGHDR and CDR2 is SFDVKD.

The chain combines TRBV5-4 with TRBJ1-3; D might be TRBD1 (5 bases). V lost 9 bases and J 4 bases, leaving 14 bases between the germline ends. The CDR3 consists of 13 residues. Looked up from germline, CDR1 is SGHNT and CDR2 is YYREEE (reference sequence). This chain's CDR3 is CATGRASGNTIYF. In DNA, the CDR3 is TGTGCCACAGGGAGGGCATCAGGAAACACCATATATTTT.

The rearrangement joins TRBV7-2 to TRBJ2-4, with 7 bases aligning to TRBD1. This CDR3 has 13 amino acids. Germline loops: CDR1 SGHTA, CDR2 FQGNSA. The J segment lost 9 bases and the V segment lost 4 bases, leaving 6 bases of the junction unmatched. In DNA form, the CDR3 reads TGTGCCAGCAGCTGGGATAAGGGGGCCATTCAGTACTTC. Translation: CASSWDKGAIQYF.

The rearrangement uses TRBV6-4 and TRBJ1-1, with D possibly matching TRBD1 (6 bases). V was cut by 6 bases and J by 4 bases, with 9 bases left in between. Per the germline V gene, CDR1 is MRHNA and CDR2 is SNTAGT. This CDR3 is built from 12 residues. The CDR3 sequence is CASRGGGTEAFF. For the CDR3, the DNA is TGTGCCAGCAGGGGAGGGGGCACTGAAGCTTTCTTT.

The gene calls are TRBV9 and TRBJ1-2; D is undetermined. The CDR3 runs 14 residues. V was shortened by 2 bases and J by 3 bases, with 11 bases between the two germline ends. CDR1 is SGDLS, CDR2 YYNGEE, per germline. CDR3 sequence reads: CASSVDGRYYGYTF. CDR3 DNA: TGTGCCAGCAGCGTCGATGGGAGATACTATGGCTACACCTTC.

This clone was seen only a few times. The chain is built from TRBV6-1 and TRBJ1-1; D unclear. The CDR3 has 14 residues. Per the germline V gene, CDR1 is MNHNS and CDR2 is SASEGT. Trimming stripped 2 bases from V and 6 bases from J, with 13 bases between. The CDR3 region is CASSEYGSQPEAFF. CDR3 DNA sequence: TGTGCCAGCAGTGAATACGGGAGTCAACCTGAAGCTTTCTTT.

This clone was observed a single time. The V gene is TRBV5-6, the J gene TRBJ2-3; a possible D gene is TRBD2 (7 bases). V lost 3 bases, J lost 5 bases, and 16 bases lay in between. This CDR3 has 15 residues. In germline, CDR1 is SGHDT, CDR2 YYEEEE. The CDR3 DNA follows: TGTGCCAGCAGCTCCTGGGGGGGGCTGGGAGATACGCAGTATTTT. This sequence encodes CASSSWGGLGDTQYF.